This entry describes one TCR beta chain. The data were taken from a study of blood T cell repertoires in COVID-19. Study details: Some COVID-19 samples were acute and others convalescent; all came from the United States, Italy and Spain.

The germline V gene encodes CDR1 MGHRA and CDR2 YSYEKL. The CDR3 is 15 residues long. V gave up 7 bases and J gave up 2 bases; unmatched junction bases: 7. Original processing methods: Counts of nucleated cells, estimated from reference gene primer amplification, were obtained. TCRdb's copy holds only in-frame clones and misses some; the assay was immunoSEQ multiplex PCR. That table supplies the V and J calls and clone size; D and trimming were determined from the DNA. This sample carries about 310,000 clones, roughly 90% of them seen once, and the ten largest clones take roughly 10%. The sequencing input was PBMCs or T cells enriched from blood (not recorded which). The rearrangement uses TRBV4-1 and TRBJ1-1, with 10 bases identical to TRBD1. The sequence was collected from a woman aged 25-40 years who had recovered from COVID-19. CDR3 residues: CASIRTGGANTEAFF. In DNA, the CDR3 is TGCGCCAGCATCCGGACAGGGGGAGCTAACACTGAAGCTTTCTTT.